This T cell receptor (beta chain) is from a study of neoadjuvant anti-PD-1 for oral cavity cancer (dated by TCRdb to the early 2020s). For context, the study as a whole: Patients mostly received three to four biweekly doses of nivolumab at 3 mg/kg before curative-intent surgical resection. For patients who did not progress, a fourth nivolumab dose was given around day 43, followed by definitive surgical resection on days 50-56. Under RECIST 1.1, a patient counted as a responder if showing complete response, partial response or stable disease, and as a non-responder if showing progression. There were more than nine patients in the parent correlative cohort, and the response rate was less than 40%.

Results and caveats for the whole study, not just this receptor: Higher pretreatment blood TCRbeta clonality and lower post-treatment tumor TCRbeta clonality were correlated with higher pretreatment blood Treg/Th17 ratios. After neoadjuvant nivolumab, non-responders showed significantly higher T cell clonality (Gini index) in PBMCs than responders did. The TCR analyses had only three patients in each response group, and the authors called for validation in larger cohorts.

The time point label, as the study defines it: before neoadjuvant nivolumab. None of the patients had received prior systemic or radiation treatment, and all were newly diagnosed with stage II-IVA oral cavity squamous cell carcinoma. The cohort consisted of patients with HPV-negative, locally advanced oral cavity squamous cell carcinoma. Peripheral blood mononuclear cells were analyzed directly, without maintenance or expansion in culture. Samples were obtained from a longitudinal correlative study of a single-arm phase II trial of neoadjuvant nivolumab in oral cavity squamous cell carcinoma. Genomic DNA-based TCRbeta sequencing was performed on subject-matched pre- and post-treatment PBMCs and tumors from three responders and three non-responders. Peripheral blood mononuclear cells were drawn once before nivolumab treatment and a second time after treatment, when surgery took place. The Maxwell RSC DNA from Cells kit was used to isolate genomic DNA from PBMCs.

Per the germline V gene, SNHLY is the CDR1 and FYNNEI is the CDR2. V is pared back by 6 bases and J by 1 base, with 3 bases lying between the germline termini. Measured from the cysteine to the phenylalanine, the CDR3 is 11 residues long. Of all the DNA, just the CDR3 is kept, 33 bases in frame from base 1. For deep sequencing of PBMC libraries, mostly roughly 0.5 ug of input genomic DNA was used, and six replicates were run per sample. The immunoSEQ hsTCRbeta kit was used to prepare TCRbeta libraries according to the manufacturer's instructions. An Illumina NovaSeq 6000 S4 flow cell was used to sequence the final libraries, which had first been combined to 3 nM. Processing in the source paper ran as follows. The immunoSEQ Analyzer was used for raw data preprocessing and quality control. The analysis was restricted to productive rearrangements, with each unique CDR3 amino acid sequence defining a clonotype. Repertoire clonality was estimated as the Gini-Simpson index, computed with the R package tcR. Student's t test was used to compare Gini indices, while Pearson correlation assessed associations with tumor size change. In its TCRdb copy, this immuneACCESS table keeps in-frame sequences only and misses some clones. Where compared with another copy, unresolved V genes explain less than half of these, and the others have no known cause. That table supplies the V and J calls and clone size; D and trimming were determined from the DNA. The sample table lists about 72,000 clones, approximately 82% of them with a count of one. The ten largest clones take up less than 4% of the sample.

To note about this clone: What this receptor recognizes is not known. One base away there is no much larger clone; base qualities are not given.

The clonotype originates from a person aged 35-79 years with oral cavity squamous cell carcinoma. The sequencing here drew on PBMCs, taken before nivolumab (anti-PD-1) treatment. This receptor chain uses TRBV2 and TRBJ2-5, with an unclear D gene assignment. Here the CDR3 is given as CASSFQETQYF. The bases read TGTGCCAGCAGCTTCCAAGAGACCCAGTACTTC.